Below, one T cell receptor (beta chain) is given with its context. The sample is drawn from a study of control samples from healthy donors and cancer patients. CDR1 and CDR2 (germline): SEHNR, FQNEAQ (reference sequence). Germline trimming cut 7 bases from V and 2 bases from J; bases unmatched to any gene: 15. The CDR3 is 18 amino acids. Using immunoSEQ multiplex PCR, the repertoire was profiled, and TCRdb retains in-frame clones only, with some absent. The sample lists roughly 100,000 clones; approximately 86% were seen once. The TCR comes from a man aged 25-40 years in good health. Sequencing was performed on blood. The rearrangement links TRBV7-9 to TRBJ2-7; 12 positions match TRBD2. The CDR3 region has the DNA TGTGCCAGCACCCAAGGGGGGTCCCGACTAGCGGGGGCCTACGAGCAGTACTTC. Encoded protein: CASTQGGSRLAGAYEQYF.